The 7 T cell receptor beta chains listed next were all sequenced from one sample in a study of shared clonotypes between healthy human individuals (dated by TCRdb to between 2020 and 2021). Libraries came from the immunoSEQ multiplex PCR assay. The clones in this table, taken by TCRdb from immuneACCESS, are in-frame only. Not every clone is retained; where verified, under half of the shortfall comes from an unresolved V gene, and the cause of the rest is unknown. The sample contains 950,000 to 1,100,000 clones, about 75% of them found a single time. The ten biggest clones cover 1.4% to 1.5% of the sample. The sample was memory CD4+ T cells sorted from blood. What this sample's cell subset or site label stands for: CD45RA-negative fraction. Receptors were obtained from a young man in good health.

On this clone itself: Other DNA sequences in this sample translate to the same CDR3. CDR3 in DNA: TGTGCCTGGAGTGTACAGGGGAGTAACTATGGCTACACCTTC. The encoded protein is CAWSVQGSNYGYTF. V usage is TRBV30 and J usage is TRBJ1-2; the match to TRBD1 covers 7 bases. This CDR3 contains 14 residues. Trimming removed 0 bases from V and 1 base from J; junction bases left unmatched: 2. In germline, CDR1 is GTSNPN, CDR2 SVGIG (reference sequence).

The J gene is TRBJ1-1, the V gene TRBV6-5, with D possibly being TRBD1 (5 bases). V shed 6 bases and J shed 5 bases, with 13 bases lying between them. The CDR3 has 13 amino acids. Germline CDR1 reads MNHEY; CDR2 reads SVGAGI. In DNA form, the CDR3 reads TGTGCCAGCAGATCGGGGGGAAAAACTGAAGCTTTCTTT. Translation: CASRSGGKTEAFF.

The rearrangement uses TRBV6-6 and TRBJ2-7, with 9 bases lining up with TRBD1. There are 14 residues in the CDR3. V lost 2 bases and J lost 5; bases outside the gene matches: 4. Germline V lookup: CDR1 MNHNY, CDR2 SVGAGI (reference sequence). The CDR3 here is CASSYRGTGNEQYF. The CDR3 bases are TGTGCCAGCAGTTACCGCGGGACAGGGAACGAGCAGTACTTC.

J is TRBJ2-7 and V is TRBV30, with 15 bases identical to TRBD2. This CDR3 is 18 amino acids long. With 3 bases clipped from V and 1 base from J, the junction kept 10 bases outside the gene matches. Germline CDR1 and CDR2: GTSNPN and SVGIG (reference sequence). This chain's CDR3 is CAWRWGLAGGRSSYEQYF. In nucleotides, the CDR3 is TGTGCCTGGAGATGGGGACTAGCGGGAGGACGATCTTCCTACGAGCAGTACTTC.

The gene calls are TRBV15 and TRBJ2-2; D is undetermined. Germline V CDR1 and CDR2: LNHNV, YYDKDF (reference sequence). This CDR3 is 13 amino acids long. V lost 0 bases, J lost 7 bases, and 6 bases lay in between. The CDR3 bases are TGTGCCACCAGCAGAGATCTGGGCGGGGAGCTGTTTTTT. It is translated as CATSRDLGGELFF.

The genes are TRBV2 and TRBJ1-5, with 8 bases aligning to TRBD1. The CDR3 covers 15 residues. CDR1 and CDR2 from the germline V gene are SNHLY and FYNNEI. With 4 bases clipped from V and 4 bases from J, the junction kept 6 bases outside the gene matches. CDR3 DNA sequence: TGTGCCAGCAGTGCCTCGGACAGGGAGAATCAGCCCCAGCATTTT. Protein sequence: CASSASDRENQPQHF. Drawing the rest from reference TRBV2 and TRBJ1-5, the complete variable domain is EPEVTQTPSHQVTQMGQEVILRCVPISNHLYFYWYRQILGQKVEFLVSFYNNEISEKSEIFDDQFSVERPDGSNFTLKIRSTKLEDSAMYFCASSASDRENQPQHFGDGTRLSIL.

The gene calls are TRBV2 and TRBJ1-1; 8 bases fit TRBD1. Germline lookup yields CDR1 SNHLY and CDR2 FYNNEI. V lost 7 bases, J lost 4 bases, and 8 bases stayed unmatched. This CDR3 has 14 amino acids. CDR3 amino acids: CASIFQGARTEAFF. CDR3 DNA sequence: TGTGCCAGCATTTTCCAGGGGGCGCGCACTGAAGCTTTCTTT.